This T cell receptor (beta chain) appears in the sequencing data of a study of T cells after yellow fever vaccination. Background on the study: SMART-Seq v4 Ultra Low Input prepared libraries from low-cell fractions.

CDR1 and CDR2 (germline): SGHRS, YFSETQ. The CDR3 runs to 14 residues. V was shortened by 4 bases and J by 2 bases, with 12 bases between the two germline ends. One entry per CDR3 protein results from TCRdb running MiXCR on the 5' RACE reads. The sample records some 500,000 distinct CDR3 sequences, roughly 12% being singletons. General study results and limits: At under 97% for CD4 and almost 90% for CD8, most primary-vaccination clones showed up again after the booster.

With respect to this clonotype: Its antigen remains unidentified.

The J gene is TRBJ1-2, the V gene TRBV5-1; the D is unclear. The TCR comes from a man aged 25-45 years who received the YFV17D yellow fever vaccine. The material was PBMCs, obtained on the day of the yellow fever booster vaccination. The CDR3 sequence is CASSPAGVNYGYTF. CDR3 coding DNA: TGCGCCAGCAGCCCGGCAGGCGTCAACTATGGCTACACCTTC. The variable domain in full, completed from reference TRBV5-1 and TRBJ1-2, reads KAGVTQTPRYLIKTRGQQVTLSCSPISGHRSVSWYQQTPGQGLQFLFEYFSETQRNKGNFPGRFSGRQFSNSRSEMNVSTLELGDSALYLCASSPAGVNYGYTFGSGTRLTVV.